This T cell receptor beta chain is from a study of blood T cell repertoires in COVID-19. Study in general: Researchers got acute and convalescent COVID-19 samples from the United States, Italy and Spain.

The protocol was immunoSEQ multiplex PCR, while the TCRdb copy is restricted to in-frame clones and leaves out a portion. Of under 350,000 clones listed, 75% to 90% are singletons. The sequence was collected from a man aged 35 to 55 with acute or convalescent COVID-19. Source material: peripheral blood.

CDR3: CASSPPGGPSSYEQYF. The DNA of the CDR3 is TGTGCCAGCAGTCCCCCGGGGGGGCCTAGCTCCTACGAGCAGTACTTC. The chain recombines TRBV2 with TRBJ2-7; 8 bases line up with TRBD2. V was pared by 5 bases and J by 0 bases, with 9 bases of the junction left unmatched. The CDR3 spans 16 residues. The V gene's germline CDR1 is SNHLY and CDR2 FYNNEI. Looking up the rest from reference TRBV2 and TRBJ2-7 gives the full variable domain: EPEVTQTPSHQVTQMGQEVILRCVPISNHLYFYWYRQILGQKVEFLVSFYNNEISEKSEIFDDQFSVERPDGSNFTLKIRSTKLEDSAMYFCASSPPGGPSSYEQYFGPGTRLTVT.